The clone carrying this T cell receptor (beta chain) was picked up many times. This CDR3 spans 17 amino acids. V shed 2 bases and J shed 0 bases, with 14 bases lying between them. The V gene's germline CDR1 is MNHNY and CDR2 SVGAGI (reference sequence). The entry originates in a study of T cells in Graves' hyperthyroidism and ophthalmopathy. What was amplified from RNA transcripts were TCR beta CDR3 regions. When the TCR CDR3 underwent first-round RT-PCR, the HTBI primer set was used. TCRdb reprocessed the multiplex PCR reads with MiXCR, giving one entry per CDR3 protein. The profile shows around 690,000 distinct CDR3 sequences, roughly 20% of them singletons.

This receptor was obtained from a man aged 25 to 40 with Graves' ophthalmopathy. J is TRBJ1-5 and V is TRBV6-6, with D unclear. Sequencing input: blood. For the CDR3, the DNA is TGTGCCAGCAGTTACGGCTTTGGAGAAGATAGCAATCAGCCCCAGCATTTT. Its protein is CASSYGFGEDSNQPQHF.